This T cell receptor beta chain was sequenced during a study of cytomegalovirus exposure and HLA in healthy donors. The PCR ran on 60 Vbeta and 13 Jbeta primers. Measured with immunoSEQ multiplex PCR; TCRdb has only the in-frame clones, and not every one. Seen here are a few hundred thousand clones, about 89% observed once, and the top ten hold roughly 0.99%. CDR3 length: 16 amino acids. V was pared by 5 bases and J by 1 base, with 5 bases of the junction left unmatched. Germline CDR1 reads MGHRA; CDR2 reads YSYEKL. The clonotype originates from a young woman in good health and CMV-seronegative. Sequencing input: PBMCs. The genes are TRBV4-1 and TRBJ2-2; 9 nucleotides line up with TRBD1. CDR3 sequence: CASSFRDRVNTGELFF. The CDR3, as DNA: TGCGCCAGCAGCTTCCGGGACAGGGTGAACACCGGGGAGCTGTTTTTT.